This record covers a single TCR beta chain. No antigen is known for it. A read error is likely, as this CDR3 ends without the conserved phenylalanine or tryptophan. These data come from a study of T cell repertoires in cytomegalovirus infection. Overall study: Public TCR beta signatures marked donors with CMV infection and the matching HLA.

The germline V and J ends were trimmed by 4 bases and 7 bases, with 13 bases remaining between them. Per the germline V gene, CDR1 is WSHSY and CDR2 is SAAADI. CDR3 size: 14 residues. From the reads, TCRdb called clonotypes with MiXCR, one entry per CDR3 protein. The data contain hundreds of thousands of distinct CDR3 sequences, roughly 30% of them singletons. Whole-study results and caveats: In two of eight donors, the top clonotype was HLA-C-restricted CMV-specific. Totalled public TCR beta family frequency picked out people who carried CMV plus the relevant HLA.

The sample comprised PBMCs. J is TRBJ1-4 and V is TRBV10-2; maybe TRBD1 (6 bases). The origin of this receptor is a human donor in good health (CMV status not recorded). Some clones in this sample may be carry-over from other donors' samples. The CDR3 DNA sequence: TGCGCCAGCAGTGTGGGGGCAAGAGGTGAAAAACTGTTTTAT. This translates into CASSVGARGEKLFY.